The rows below give T cell receptor beta chains drawn from one sample of a study of PD-1 blockade in classical Hodgkin lymphoma. Libraries were prepared by immunoSEQ multiplex PCR; TCRdb keeps only in-frame clonotypes and omits some of them. In the table there are more than 10,000 clones, 70% to 80% of which are singletons. Sequences were derived from peripheral blood mononuclear cells (PBMCs), sampled at baseline. Receptor source: a human donor with classical Hodgkin lymphoma. Each CDR3 is given with its conserved first and last residue. A D gene is named only where the DNA matches it firmly. Size tells how often a clone was seen (once, few, many) or the class of an expanded clone, and some rows leave it out.

V gene,D gene,J gene,clone size,CDR3 protein,CDR3 DNA
TRBV29-1,TRBD1,TRBJ2-3,-,CSVVGQGAPDTQYF,TGCAGCGTTGTGGGACAGGGGGCGCCAGATACGCAGTATTTT
TRBV27,TRBD1,TRBJ1-2,-,CASRELTGENYGYTF,TGTGCCAGCAGGGAGTTGACAGGGGAAAACTATGGCTACACCTTC
TRBV21-1,-,TRBJ2-2,-,CASSKPGGLAETNTGELFF,TGTGCCAGCAGCAAACCTGGTGGGCTAGCAGAAACGAACACCGGGGAGCTGTTTTTT
TRBV5-1,-,TRBJ2-7,-,CASSWEPHYEQYF,TGCGCCAGCAGCTGGGAGCCTCACTACGAGCAGTACTTC
TRBV5-5,-,TRBJ1-1,-,CASSLIQGPSWNTEAFF,TGTGCCAGCAGCTTGATCCAGGGGCCGTCTTGGAACACTGAAGCTTTCTTT
TRBV18,-,TRBJ2-3,-,CASSPTETADTQYF,TGTGCCAGCTCACCGACAGAAACGGCAGATACGCAGTATTTT
TRBV6-5,TRBD2,TRBJ2-1,-,CASSYVSSGRAAQFF,TGTGCCAGCAGTTACGTGTCTAGCGGGAGGGCTGCTCAGTTCTTC
TRBV5-1,-,TRBJ2-7,-,CASSSNRDEQYF,TGCGCCAGCAGCTCCAACAGGGACGAGCAGTACTTC
TRBV28,TRBD1,TRBJ1-5,-,CASKKTGRGNQPQHF,TGTGCCAGCAAAAAGACAGGGCGCGGCAATCAGCCCCAGCATTTT
TRBV6-5,-,TRBJ1-5,few,CASSTTDFNQPQHF,TGTGCCAGCAGTACGACTGACTTCAATCAGCCCCAGCATTTT
TRBV6-6,TRBD2,TRBJ2-1,-,CASSYPLAGSNEQFF,TGTGCCAGCAGTTACCCCCTAGCGGGTTCCAATGAGCAGTTCTTC
TRBV5-1,TRBD2,TRBJ2-1,-,CARGDNSSYNEQFF,TGCGCCCGGGGGGATAACAGTTCCTACAATGAGCAGTTCTTC
TRBV19,-,TRBJ1-5,once,CASTRGTESNQPQHF,TGTGCCAGTACCCGGGGGACGGAAAGCAATCAGCCCCAGCATTTT
TRBV11-2,TRBD2,TRBJ2-7,-,CASSLVAGEGYEQYF,TGTGCCAGCAGCTTAGTGGCGGGAGAGGGGTACGAGCAGTACTTC
TRBV5-6,TRBD1,TRBJ2-1,-,CASSQRQGATYNEQFF,TGTGCCAGCAGCCAGCGACAGGGGGCAACCTACAATGAGCAGTTCTTC
TRBV4-1,-,TRBJ2-1,-,CASSQEGTSSYNEQFF,TGCGCCAGCAGCCAAGAGGGCACCAGCTCCTACAATGAGCAGTTCTTC
TRBV6-5,TRBD2,TRBJ2-1,-,CASSFTTSGRAGQFF,TGTGCCAGCAGTTTCACGACTAGCGGGAGGGCCGGGCAGTTCTTC
TRBV18,TRBD1,TRBJ2-2,-,CASSPRQGDTGELFF,TGTGCCAGCTCACCCAGACAGGGTGACACCGGGGAGCTGTTTTTT
TRBV4-1,TRBD2,TRBJ2-1,few,CASSQDLWGRAGEQFF,TGCGCCAGCAGCCAAGATCTGTGGGGGAGGGCCGGTGAGCAGTTCTTC
TRBV7-7,TRBD1,TRBJ2-3,-,CASSALVTGGRDTQYF,TGTGCTAGCAGCGCACTCGTGACAGGGGGTAGAGATACGCAGTATTTT
TRBV27,-,TRBJ2-7,medium-sized,CASGAGAGSYEQYF,TGTGCCAGCGGCGCGGGGGCAGGCTCCTACGAGCAGTACTTC
TRBV4-1,TRBD1,TRBJ2-1,-,CASSQDKRQGADEQFF,TGCGCCAGCAGCCAAGATAAGCGACAGGGGGCAGATGAGCAGTTCTTC
TRBV6-5,-,TRBJ2-1,-,CASSATPSSYNEQFF,TGTGCCAGCAGTGCGACTCCGAGCTCCTACAATGAGCAGTTCTTC
TRBV27,TRBD1,TRBJ1-2,-,CASSHTGGYGYTF,TGTGCCAGCAGTCACACAGGGGGCTATGGCTACACCTTC
TRBV5-8,-,TRBJ2-7,-,CASSVAYEQYF,TGTGCCAGCAGCGTAGCCTACGAGCAGTACTTC
TRBV11-2,-,TRBJ1-1,once,CASSYGQMNTEAFF,TGTGCCAGCAGCTACGGACAGATGAACACTGAAGCTTTCTTT
TRBV5-1,-,TRBJ2-1,-,CASNTAWASSSYNEQFF,TGCGCCAGCAACACGGCGTGGGCCTCGAGCTCCTACAATGAGCAGTTCTTC
TRBV7-6,-,TRBJ2-3,few,CASSLHGITDTQYF,TGTGCCAGCAGCTTGCACGGGATCACAGATACGCAGTATTTT
TRBV15,TRBD1,TRBJ1-1,-,CATSRGGAGGNTEAFF,TGTGCCACCAGCAGAGGAGGGGCAGGGGGCAACACTGAAGCTTTCTTT
TRBV15,-,TRBJ1-2,-,CATSSYGQSNYGYTF,TGTGCCACCAGCAGCTACGGACAGTCTAACTATGGCTACACCTTC
TRBV7-2,-,TRBJ2-1,-,CASSLAGDAYNEQFF,TGTGCCAGCAGCTTAGCAGGGGATGCCTACAATGAGCAGTTCTTC
TRBV7-6,-,TRBJ2-1,-,CASSFANPTPYEQFF,TGTGCCAGCAGTTTTGCGAATCCGACCCCATATGAGCAGTTCTTC
TRBV5-1,TRBD1,TRBJ2-3,-,CASSFLRQGVQYF,TGCGCCAGCAGCTTTTTACGACAGGGCGTGCAGTATTTT
TRBV9,-,TRBJ2-7,-,CASSGGSRSYEQYF,TGTGCCAGCAGCGGAGGGAGCCGCTCCTACGAGCAGTACTTC
TRBV9,-,TRBJ1-1,-,CASSVVTGRTEAFF,TGTGCCAGCAGCGTAGTAACAGGGCGGACTGAAGCTTTCTTT
TRBV5-4,TRBD1,TRBJ2-1,-,CASSWGTVNEQFF,TGTGCCAGCAGCTGGGGGACAGTGAACGAGCAGTTCTTC
TRBV29-1,-,TRBJ2-7,-,CSANQGGDLYEQYF,TGCAGCGCCAATCAGGGGGGCGACCTTTACGAGCAGTACTTC
TRBV10-2,-,TRBJ1-2,-,CASSESDQGYYGYTF,TGCGCCAGCAGTGAGTCGGATCAGGGATACTATGGCTACACCTTC
TRBV2,-,TRBJ1-5,-,CASSEGSGNQPQHF,TGTGCCAGCAGTGAGGGATCTGGCAATCAGCCCCAGCATTTT
TRBV5-1,TRBD1,TRBJ1-6,once,CASSPGQGNSPLHF,TGCGCCAGCAGCCCGGGACAGGGGAATTCACCCCTCCACTTT
TRBV27,TRBD1,TRBJ1-5,few,CASSPGQGGNQPQHF,TGTGCCAGCAGTCCGGGACAGGGCGGCAATCAGCCCCAGCATTTT
TRBV7-8,TRBD1,TRBJ2-7,-,CASSPRTGTPYEQYF,TGTGCCAGCAGCCCCCGGACAGGCACTCCCTACGAGCAGTACTTC
TRBV4-1,-,TRBJ1-1,few,CASSQGGGPTEAFF,TGCGCCAGCAGCCAAGGGGGTGGACCGACAGAAGCTTTCTTT
TRBV10-3,-,TRBJ1-4,-,CAISESGVLEKLFF,TGTGCCATCAGTGAGTCGGGTGTATTGGAAAAACTGTTTTTT
TRBV6-1,TRBD1,TRBJ1-1,-,CASIPPGGRTEAFF,TGTGCCAGCATTCCGCCAGGGGGTAGGACTGAAGCTTTCTTT
TRBV4-1,-,TRBJ2-2,once,CASSQVRIGDSPGPNTGELFF,TGCGCCAGCAGCCAAGTTCGAATCGGCGACAGCCCGGGGCCGAACACCGGGGAGCTGTTTTTT
TRBV6-1,TRBD1,TRBJ2-3,-,CASRLQTGNTDTQYF,TGTGCCAGCCGGTTACAGACAGGGAACACAGATACGCAGTATTTT
TRBV7-8,TRBD2,TRBJ2-5,-,CASSYGLAGVETQYF,TGTGCCAGCAGCTACGGACTAGCGGGAGTCGAGACCCAGTACTTC
TRBV6-5,-,TRBJ1-6,-,CASSTGQAGSPLHF,TGTGCCAGCAGTACGGGCCAGGCCGGTTCACCCCTCCACTTT
TRBV29-1,-,TRBJ1-1,few,CSVDSGNTEAFF,TGCAGCGTTGACTCGGGGAACACTGAAGCTTTCTTT
TRBV14,-,TRBJ2-7,-,CASRRDGSYEQYF,TGTGCCAGCAGACGGGACGGCTCCTACGAGCAGTACTTC
TRBV27,-,TRBJ2-6,-,CASSKSSGANVLTF,TGTGCCAGCAGCAAGAGCTCTGGGGCCAACGTCCTGACTTTC
TRBV5-1,TRBD1,TRBJ2-7,-,CASRPPDRVSEQYF,TGCGCCAGCAGGCCCCCGGACAGGGTCTCGGAGCAGTACTTC
TRBV5-1,-,TRBJ2-6,-,CASSRDISGANVLTF,TGCGCCAGCAGCCGCGACATCTCTGGGGCCAACGTCCTGACTTTC